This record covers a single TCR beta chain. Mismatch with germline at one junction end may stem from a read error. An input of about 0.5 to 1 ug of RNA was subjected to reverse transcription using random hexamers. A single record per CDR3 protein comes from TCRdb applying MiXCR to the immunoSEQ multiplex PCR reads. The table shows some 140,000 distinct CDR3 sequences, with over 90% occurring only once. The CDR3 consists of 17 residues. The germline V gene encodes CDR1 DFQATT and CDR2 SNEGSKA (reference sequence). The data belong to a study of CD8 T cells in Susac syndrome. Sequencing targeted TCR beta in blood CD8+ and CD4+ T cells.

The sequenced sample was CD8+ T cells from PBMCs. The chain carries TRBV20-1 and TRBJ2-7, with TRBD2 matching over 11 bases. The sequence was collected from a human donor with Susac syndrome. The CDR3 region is CSARVAYSGRASFEQYF. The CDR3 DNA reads TGCAGTGCTAGAGTGGCTTATAGCGGGAGGGCCTCCTTCGAGCAGTACTTC.